A single sample is the source of the 15 T cell receptor beta chains below, sequenced in a study of cytomegalovirus exposure and HLA in healthy donors. PCR involved 60 Vbeta and 13 Jbeta primers. The table came from immunoSEQ multiplex PCR; TCRdb's copy has only in-frame clones and leaves some out. The table shows roughly 120,000 clones, with 81% occurring only once. The sample taken for sequencing was PBMCs. These TCRs come from a woman under 40 in good health and CMV-seronegative.

This clone was seen just once. The gene calls are TRBV5-1 and TRBJ2-7, with 8 bases matching TRBD2. CDR3 length: 13 residues. Germline trimming cut 4 bases from V and 8 bases from J; bases unmatched to any gene: 8. From germline, CDR1 is SGHRS and CDR2 YFSETQ. The CDR3 loop is CASSIPGLVQQYF. The CDR3 nucleotides read TGCGCCAGCAGCATTCCGGGACTAGTACAGCAGTACTTC. The full variable domain, its missing parts supplied by reference TRBV5-1 and TRBJ2-7, is KAGVTQTPRYLIKTRGQQVTLSCSPISGHRSVSWYQQTPGQGLQFLFEYFSETQRNKGNFPGRFSGRQFSNSRSEMNVSTLELGDSALYLCASSIPGLVQQYFGPGTRLTVT.

The V call is TRBV7-9, the J call TRBJ2-1, with 13 bases matching TRBD2. CDR3 length equals 14 residues. CDR1 and CDR2 (germline): SEHNR, FQNEAQ (reference sequence). V gave up 4 bases and J gave up 14 bases; unmatched junction bases: 8. CDR3 amino acids: CASSSGTSGNLEFF. The CDR3 DNA follows: TGTGCCAGCAGCTCCGGGACTAGCGGGAATTTAGAGTTCTTC.

The chain has TRBV19 and TRBJ1-1; TRBD1 matches at 8 bases. The CDR3 runs 17 residues. CDR1 is LNHDA and CDR2 is SQIVND in the germline V gene (reference sequence). Unmatched junction bases numbered 12, after V lost 6 bases and J lost 0 bases. The CDR3 DNA follows: TGTGCCAGTAGCATGGCCGGGACAGGATACCTGAACACTGAAGCTTTCTTT. Its protein product is CASSMAGTGYLNTEAFF.

This clone was seen a handful of times. The chain couples TRBV9 to TRBJ1-2; D is possibly TRBD1 (6 bases). The CDR3 has 19 amino acids. The V and J ends lost 0 bases and 0 bases respectively, with 21 bases between them. CDR1 is SGDLS and CDR2 is YYNGEE in the germline V gene. The CDR3 sequence: CASSVDRLRTGKANYGYTF. The DNA of the CDR3 is TGTGCCAGCAGCGTAGACCGCCTCCGAACAGGGAAGGCTAACTATGGCTACACCTTC.

The genes are TRBV21-1 and TRBJ2-1; the table's D call of TRBD2 was not tested on the DNA. TRBV21-1 is flagged as a pseudogene. The length of the CDR3 is 20 residues. The CDR3 DNA follows: TGTGCCAGCAGCCCACAGGACCCCGAACGACTAGCGGGAGGGCCGCGGGAGCAGTTCTTC. Translated, it gives CASSPQDPERLAGGPREQFF.

The rearrangement uses TRBV18 and TRBJ2-3; 10 bases are shared with TRBD2. From germline, CDR1 is KGHSH and CDR2 LQKENI. With V trimmed by 4 bases and J by 4 bases, 8 bases remained unmatched. This CDR3 has 16 residues. This CDR3 reads CASSRTGTSVSDTQYF. The CDR3 DNA sequence: TGTGCCAGCTCACGAACCGGGACTAGCGTCTCAGATACGCAGTATTTT.

V usage is TRBV7-9 and J usage is TRBJ2-3, with 15 bases identical to TRBD2. CDR3 length equals 17 residues. V lost 3 bases, J lost 3 bases, and 4 bases stayed unmatched. Germline assignment: CDR1 SEHNR and CDR2 FQNEAQ (reference sequence). This chain's CDR3 is CASSFLGLAGGTDTQYF. As DNA, the CDR3 is TGTGCCAGCAGCTTCTTAGGACTAGCGGGAGGGACAGATACGCAGTATTTT.

The chain carries TRBV2 and TRBJ2-1; 8 nucleotides line up with TRBD2. This CDR3 is built from 14 residues. Germline CDR1 and CDR2: SNHLY and FYNNEI. V was pared by 9 bases and J by 8 bases, with 12 bases of the junction left unmatched. Written as DNA, the CDR3 is TGTGCCAGTCGGAGGCGGGAGGCCCGGGATGAGCAGTTCTTC. This translates into CASRRREARDEQFF. Filled out from reference TRBV2 and TRBJ2-1, the complete variable domain reads EPEVTQTPSHQVTQMGQEVILRCVPISNHLYFYWYRQILGQKVEFLVSFYNNEISEKSEIFDDQFSVERPDGSNFTLKIRSTKLEDSAMYFCASRRREARDEQFFGPGTRLTVL.

J is TRBJ2-5 and V is TRBV6-5; 8 bases are a match to TRBD1. J lost 6 bases, V lost 6 bases, and 12 bases had no gene match. CDR1 is MNHEY and CDR2 is SVGAGI in the germline V gene. The CDR3 sequence is 15 residues long. CDR3 DNA sequence: TGTGCCAGCAGCCCCGCCCAGGGGGCGCAAAAGACCCAGTACTTC. Protein: CASSPAQGAQKTQYF.

The V gene is TRBV6-6, the J gene TRBJ2-3, with TRBD2 matching 10 bases. Germline loops: CDR1 MNHNY, CDR2 SVGAGI (reference sequence). V was clipped by 7 bases and J by 1 base; unmatched bases: 5. The CDR3 spans 15 residues. CDR3: CASTHGLAGTDTQYF. The DNA for the CDR3 is TGTGCCAGCACTCACGGACTAGCGGGCACAGATACGCAGTATTTT.

The chain links TRBV19 to TRBJ2-5, with TRBD1 identical over 8 bases. TRBJ2-7 explains the end of the DNA better; the J call may be wrong. The germline V gene has CDR1 LNHDA and CDR2 SQIVND (reference sequence). The CDR3 sequence is 13 residues long. CDR3 amino acids: CASTGGVRSEQYF. The DNA of the CDR3 is TGTGCCAGTACAGGGGGCGTGAGGTCCGAGCAGTACTTC.

J is TRBJ2-7 and V is TRBV7-9; 10 nucleotides agree with TRBD2. V shed 5 bases and J 3 bases; nucleotides not matched to a gene: 7. CDR3 length: 15 amino acids. The germline V gene encodes CDR1 SEHNR and CDR2 FQNEAQ (reference sequence). The CDR3 DNA sequence: TGTGCCAGCAGCCCAATAGCGGGAGGTGGCTACGAGCAGTACTTC. It specifies CASSPIAGGGYEQYF.

This sequence joins TRBV11-2 and TRBJ2-1; TRBD2 matches 10 bases. Germline V gene data show CDR1 as SGHAT and CDR2 as FQNNGV. This CDR3 has 15 residues. V was pared by 5 bases and J by 4 bases, with 5 bases of the junction left unmatched. The CDR3 loop is CASSPRTSGYNEQFF. The CDR3 nucleotides read TGTGCCAGCAGCCCAAGGACTAGCGGTTACAATGAGCAGTTCTTC.

The chain joins TRBV2 to TRBJ2-2; 7 bases align to TRBD2. V was pared by 7 bases and J by 0 bases, with 8 bases of the junction left unmatched. Germline loops: CDR1 SNHLY, CDR2 FYNNEI. CDR3 length: 16 residues. The CDR3 nucleotides are TGTGCCAGCACTGGCGGGGGAGGGGCGAACACCGGGGAGCTGTTTTTT. Amino acid sequence: CASTGGGGANTGELFF.

This chain connects TRBV6-5 to TRBJ2-3; maybe TRBD2 (6 bases). Germline assignment: CDR1 MNHEY and CDR2 SVGAGI. There are 13 residues in the CDR3. Trimming left V 7 bases short and J 2 bases short, with 10 bases between. This CDR3 reads CASTGGPTDTQYF. The CDR3 DNA follows: TGTGCCAGCACAGGAGGGCCCACAGATACGCAGTATTTT.